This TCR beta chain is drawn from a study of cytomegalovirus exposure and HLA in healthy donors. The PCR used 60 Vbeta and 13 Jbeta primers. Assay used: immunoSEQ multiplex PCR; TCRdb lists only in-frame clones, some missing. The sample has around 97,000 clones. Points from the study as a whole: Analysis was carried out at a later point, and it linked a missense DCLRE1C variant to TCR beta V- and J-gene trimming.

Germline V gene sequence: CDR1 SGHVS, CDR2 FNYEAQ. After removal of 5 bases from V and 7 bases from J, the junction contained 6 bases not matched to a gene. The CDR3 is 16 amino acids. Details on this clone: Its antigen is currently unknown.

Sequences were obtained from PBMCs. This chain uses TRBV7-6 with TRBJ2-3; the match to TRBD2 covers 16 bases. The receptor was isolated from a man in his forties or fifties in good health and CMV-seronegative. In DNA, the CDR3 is TGTGCCAGCAGCACCGGGACTAGCGGGGGGGCATATACGCAGTATTTT. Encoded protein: CASSTGTSGGAYTQYF.